The clone carrying this T cell receptor (beta chain) is a singleton in its sample. The sample originates from a study of T cell changes during pregnancy in multiple sclerosis. Germline assignment: CDR1 MGHRA and CDR2 YSYEKL. The ends lost 0 bases at V and 4 bases at J; junction bases unmatched: 3. The length of the CDR3 is 15 residues. Sequencing used immunoSEQ multiplex PCR; TCRdb keeps in-frame clones, though not all of them. The table shows 25,000 to 35,000 clones, with around 91% occurring only once. This chain uses TRBV4-1 with TRBJ2-1; 7 bases are shared with TRBD1. Material: CD4+ T cells from peripheral blood mononuclear cells, obtained in the third trimester of pregnancy. This sequence was found in a female donor in good health, enrolled as a control in a pregnancy study. The CDR3 DNA is TGCGCCAGCAGCCAAGAAATGGGACAGTACAATGAGCAGTTCTTC. Translating it yields CASSQEMGQYNEQFF.